Listed here is a single T cell receptor beta chain. The sample holds a few counts of this clonotype. Its antigen is unknown. Base qualities are not recorded, but no much larger clone differs from it by a single base. The CDR3 goes from the cysteine to the phenylalanine over 12 residues. The sequence is cut down to CDR3 DNA, 36 bases in frame from base 1. The CDR1 and CDR2 encoded by the germline V gene are ENHRY and SYGVKD. Cut back by 0 bases and 7 bases, the V and J ends lie 4 bases apart. The sample belongs to a study of T-cell memory formation after mild COVID-19 (dated by TCRdb to the early 2020s). For the wider study: TCR sequence clusters from the two donors were found to be largely donor specific. In two donors, T-cell clones that expanded and contracted after mild COVID-19 were tracked by sequencing TCRalpha and TCRbeta repertoires over time. Two young, previously healthy adult volunteers made up the cohort, one male and one female. Results and caveats for the whole study, not just this receptor: SARS-CoV-2 specificity was not confirmed for the second-wave clones peaking on day 37. Clones that contracted from day 15 to 85 showed balanced CD4/CD8 phenotypes, whereas a second wave of clones that expanded from day 15 to 37 leaned towards CD4+. Only two mild cases were covered by the study, and larger cohorts that include severe cases with pre-infection samples were considered necessary. Contracting CD4+ clones were located mainly in the CM and EM memory subsets, whereas CD8+ clones were found to be enriched in EMRA. Some responding clones were detected in pre-infection memory, suggesting pre-existing cross-reactive memory T cells joined the SARS-CoV-2 response.

Sequenced using an Illumina NovaSeq 6000. Using 5'RACE with constant-segment primers, TCRalpha and TCRbeta cDNA libraries were constructed, with sample barcodes and unique molecular identifiers added in the process. RNA was extracted from every sample with Trizol reagent. Amplification of the libraries took two PCR steps, and the second step added a second sample barcode plus Illumina TruSeq adapters. The libraries were sequenced on an Illumina NovaSeq using 2 x 150 bp paired-end reads. The study's processing was this. Reads were demultiplexed and collapsed into UMI-guided consensus sequences with migec v1.2.7. Using mixcr v2.1.11, UMI consensuses were aligned to TRA and TRB V and J templates and then assembled into clonotypes. A clonotype was counted as expanded or contracted only when both edgeR and NoisET called the clonotype significant, with the noise models trained on biological replicates. For edgeR calls, the cutoffs were a false discovery rate-adjusted p below 0.01 and a log2 fold-change threshold of 1. As an exploratory analysis of dynamics, PCA with hierarchical clustering was applied to max-normalized trajectories of the 1000 most abundant clonotypes. Each responding clone was given a CD4 or CD8 phenotype based on the CD4+ and CD8+ repertoires, which had been sequenced separately. The public reads were run again by TCRdb, first through fastp at Q25 and then through MiXCR, and only productive beta chains were kept. Rows merge per CDR3 protein into single entries with the most common DNA and genes. In this record, the V and J calls reflect TCRdb's handling and not the investigators' own analysis. This sample comprises roughly 80,000 distinct CDR3 sequences, about 14% of them detected only once. The top ten hold 30% to 35% of the sample.

Ficoll-Paque density gradient centrifugation was the method used to isolate PBMCs. This sequence uses TRBV10-3 and TRBJ2-1, with no reliable assignment of the D segment. The sequencing input was PBMCs or a T cell subset sorted from them (not recorded which). The origin of this receptor is an adult woman who had mild COVID-19 (a few samples of this study predate the infection). The sample titles of this study are shuffled in the database, so cell type and time point are left out; the donor was told from shared clones. The DNA sequence is given as TGTGCCATCAGTGAGTCCCCAAATGAGCAGTTCTTC. The resulting protein is CAISESPNEQFF.